This TCR beta chain was retrieved from a study of graft-versus-host responses after intestinal transplantation. This clone was counted a single time. Antigen specificity is unknown. The germline V and J ends were trimmed by 8 bases and 0 bases, with 17 bases remaining between them. The CDR3 has 15 amino acids. Germline CDR1 reads WNHNN; CDR2 reads SYGVQD (reference sequence). Assay: immunoSEQ multiplex PCR; the TCRdb copy retains only in-frame clones and omits some. The sample includes around 110,000 clones, around 90% of them seen just once. This TCR was recovered from a human donor who was the organ donor for an intestinal transplant. This rearrangement joins TRBV10-1 to TRBJ2-7; D is ambiguous. This sample comprised unstimulated CD4+ T cells sorted from spleen or lymph node cells, obtained before transplant. Written as DNA, the CDR3 is TGCGCCAGCCGCGACCGGCCAACCAGCTCCTACGAGCAGTACTTC. Its protein product is CASRDRPTSSYEQYF.